This T cell receptor beta chain came from a study of CD4 T cells in relation to SARS-CoV-2 and coronaviruses. In the study overall: The negative reference was HIV-1 Nef peptide pool or peptide-free culture.

Notes on this clone: Its target is unknown.

Unexposed donor CD4+ T cells date from about 2011-2018, before the COVID-19 pandemic. CD4+ T cells were isolated from the cells after about 11 days of culture. Testing used SARS-CoV-2 S/N and four cold-coronavirus spikes on unexposed-donor CD4+ T cells, cells permitting. Libraries were prepared by immunoSEQ multiplex PCR; TCRdb keeps only in-frame clonotypes and omits some of them. The sample has about 17,000 clones, about 80% seen once. The sequence was obtained from a human donor in good health. The sequencing input was CD4+ T cells from PBMCs, cultured in vitro.

Here the CDR3 DNA reads TGCGCCAGCAGCGGGAGGACTAGCGGGTACTACAATGAGCAGTTCTTC. Amino acids: CASSGRTSGYYNEQFF. The chain uses TRBV5-1 and TRBJ2-1, with 11 nucleotides matching TRBD2. Germline trimming cut 4 bases from V and 3 bases from J; bases unmatched to any gene: 6. The CDR3 covers 16 residues. CDR1 and CDR2 (germline): SGHRS, YFSETQ. Looking up the rest from reference TRBV5-1 and TRBJ2-1 gives the full variable domain: KAGVTQTPRYLIKTRGQQVTLSCSPISGHRSVSWYQQTPGQGLQFLFEYFSETQRNKGNFPGRFSGRQFSNSRSEMNVSTLELGDSALYLCASSGRTSGYYNEQFFGPGTRLTVL.